The clone carrying this T cell receptor beta chain was seen ten or more times. Its matching antigen is unknown. The data were obtained in a study of T cells in Graves' hyperthyroidism and ophthalmopathy. Whole-study findings and limits: Model predictions of ophthalmopathy came a median about six months before onset. Blood samples included most of the expanded thyroid clonotypes exceeding 0.001.

Those patients with uncontrolled infection, other autoimmune disease, pregnancy or lactation were excluded. PBMCs were derived from 9.5 to 10 ml fresh peripheral blood. CDR1 and CDR2 from the germline V gene are DFQATT and SNEGSKA (reference sequence). The V end was cut by 5 bases, the J end by 5 bases, with 18 bases between. This CDR3 spans 14 amino acids. Using RNA transcripts as the source, TCR beta CDR3 regions were amplified. A first-round RT-PCR of the TCR CDR3 used the HTBI primer set. Each CDR3 protein gets one entry after TCRdb re-called the multiplex PCR reads with MiXCR. The sample has a few hundred thousand distinct CDR3 sequences; approximately 14% are singletons.

The receptor was isolated from a woman aged 45 to 65 with Graves' hyperthyroidism that later progressed to Graves' ophthalmopathy. The J gene is TRBJ1-2, the V gene TRBV20-1, with D hard to call. The sample comprised blood. CDR3 amino acids: CSAGKQGTGYGYTF. The CDR3 DNA is TGCAGTGCTGGAAAACAAGGAACCGGGTATGGCTACACCTTC.